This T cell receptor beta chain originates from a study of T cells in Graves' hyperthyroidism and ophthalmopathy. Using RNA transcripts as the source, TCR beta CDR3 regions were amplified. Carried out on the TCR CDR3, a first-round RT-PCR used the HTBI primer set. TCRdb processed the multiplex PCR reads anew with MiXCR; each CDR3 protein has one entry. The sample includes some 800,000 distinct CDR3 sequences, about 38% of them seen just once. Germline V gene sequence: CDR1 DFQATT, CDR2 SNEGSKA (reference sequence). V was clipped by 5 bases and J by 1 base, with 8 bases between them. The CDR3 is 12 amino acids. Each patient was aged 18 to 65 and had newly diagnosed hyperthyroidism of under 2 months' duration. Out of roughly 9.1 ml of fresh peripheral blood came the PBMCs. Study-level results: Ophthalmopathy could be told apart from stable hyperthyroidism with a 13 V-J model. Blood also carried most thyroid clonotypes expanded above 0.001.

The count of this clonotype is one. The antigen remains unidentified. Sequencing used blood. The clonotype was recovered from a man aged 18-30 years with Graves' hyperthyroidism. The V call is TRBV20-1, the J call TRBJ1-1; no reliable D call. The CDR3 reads CSAQAGNTEAFF. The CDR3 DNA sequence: TGCAGTGCTCAGGCCGGGAACACTGAAGCTTTCTTT.